This T cell receptor beta chain was sequenced during a study of T cells after somatic rescue of genetic block. Only in-frame clones appear in the TCRdb table, and some are missing; sequencing was by immunoSEQ multiplex PCR. The table includes about 110,000 clones, about 89% detected once. The V gene lost 1 base and the J gene lost 3 bases, with 6 bases spanning the gap. The germline V gene has CDR1 SEHNR and CDR2 FQNEAQ (reference sequence). The CDR3 covers 13 residues. This clone came up a few times. This same CDR3 is encoded by further DNA sequences in the sample. This clonotype was obtained from a young woman. The sample comprised peripheral blood mononuclear cells (PBMCs). The chain has TRBV7-9 and TRBJ1-1, with D unclear. CDR3 protein: CASSLVADTEAFF. CDR3 in DNA: TGTGCCAGCAGCTTAGTAGCGGACACTGAAGCTTTCTTT.